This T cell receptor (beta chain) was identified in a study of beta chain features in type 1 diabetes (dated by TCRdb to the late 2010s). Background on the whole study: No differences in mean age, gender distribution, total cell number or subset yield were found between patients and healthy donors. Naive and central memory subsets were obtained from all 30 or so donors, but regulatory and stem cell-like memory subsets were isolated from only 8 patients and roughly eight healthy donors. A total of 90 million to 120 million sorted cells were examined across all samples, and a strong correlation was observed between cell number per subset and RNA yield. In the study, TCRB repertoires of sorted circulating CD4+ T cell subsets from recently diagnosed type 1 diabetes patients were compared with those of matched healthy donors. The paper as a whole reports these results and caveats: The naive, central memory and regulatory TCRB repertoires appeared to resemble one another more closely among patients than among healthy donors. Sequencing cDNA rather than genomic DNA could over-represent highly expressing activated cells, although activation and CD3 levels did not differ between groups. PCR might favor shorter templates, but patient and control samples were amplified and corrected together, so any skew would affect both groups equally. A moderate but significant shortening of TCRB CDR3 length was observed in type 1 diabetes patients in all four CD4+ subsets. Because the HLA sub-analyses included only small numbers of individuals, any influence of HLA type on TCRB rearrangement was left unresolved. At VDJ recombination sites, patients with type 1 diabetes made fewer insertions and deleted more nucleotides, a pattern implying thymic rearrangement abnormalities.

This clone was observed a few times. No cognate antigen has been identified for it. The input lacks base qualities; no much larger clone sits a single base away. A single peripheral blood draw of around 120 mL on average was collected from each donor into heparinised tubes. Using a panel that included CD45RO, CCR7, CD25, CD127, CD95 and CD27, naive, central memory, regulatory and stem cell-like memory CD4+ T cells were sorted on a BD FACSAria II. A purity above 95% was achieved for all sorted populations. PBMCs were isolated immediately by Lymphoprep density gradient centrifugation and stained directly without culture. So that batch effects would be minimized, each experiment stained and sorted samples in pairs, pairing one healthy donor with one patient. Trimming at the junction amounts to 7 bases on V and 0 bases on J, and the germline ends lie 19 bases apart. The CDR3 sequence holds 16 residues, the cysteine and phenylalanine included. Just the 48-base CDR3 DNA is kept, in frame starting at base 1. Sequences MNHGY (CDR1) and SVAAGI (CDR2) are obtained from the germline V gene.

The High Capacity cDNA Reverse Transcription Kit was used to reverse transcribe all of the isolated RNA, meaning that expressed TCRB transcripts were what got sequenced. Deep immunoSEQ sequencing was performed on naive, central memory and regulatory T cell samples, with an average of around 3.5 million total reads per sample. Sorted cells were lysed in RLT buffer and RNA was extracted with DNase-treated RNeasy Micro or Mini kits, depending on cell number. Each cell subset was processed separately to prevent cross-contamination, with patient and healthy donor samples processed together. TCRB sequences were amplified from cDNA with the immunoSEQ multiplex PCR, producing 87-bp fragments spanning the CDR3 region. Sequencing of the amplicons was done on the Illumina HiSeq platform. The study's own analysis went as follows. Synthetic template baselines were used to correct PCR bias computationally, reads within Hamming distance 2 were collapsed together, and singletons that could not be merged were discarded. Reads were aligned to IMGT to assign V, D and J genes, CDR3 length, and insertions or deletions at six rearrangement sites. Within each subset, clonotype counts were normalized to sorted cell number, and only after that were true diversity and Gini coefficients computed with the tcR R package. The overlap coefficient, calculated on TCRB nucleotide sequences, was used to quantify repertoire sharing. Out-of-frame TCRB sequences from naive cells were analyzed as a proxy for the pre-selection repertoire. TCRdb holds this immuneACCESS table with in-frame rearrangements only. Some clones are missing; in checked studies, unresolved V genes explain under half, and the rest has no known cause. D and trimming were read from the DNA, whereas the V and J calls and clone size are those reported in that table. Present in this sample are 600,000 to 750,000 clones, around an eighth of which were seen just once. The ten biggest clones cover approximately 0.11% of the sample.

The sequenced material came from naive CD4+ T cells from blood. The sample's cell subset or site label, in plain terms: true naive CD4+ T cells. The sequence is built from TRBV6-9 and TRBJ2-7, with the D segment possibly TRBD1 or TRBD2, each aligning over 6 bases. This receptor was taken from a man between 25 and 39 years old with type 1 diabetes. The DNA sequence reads TGTGCCAGCATTCCAGAGGGGGACGGGAGCTCCTACGAGCAGTACTTC. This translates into CASIPEGDGSSYEQYF.